What follows are 29 T cell receptor beta chains derived from one specimen sequenced in a study of shared clonotypes between healthy human individuals. Data came from immunoSEQ multiplex PCR; TCRdb stores just in-frame clones and leaves some out. In the table there are a few million clones, around 90% of which are singletons. The material sequenced was naive CD4+ T cells sorted from blood. Sample subset: CD45RA+ positively selected. These receptors all come from a man aged 18 to 29 in good health.

The chain joins TRBV5-8 to TRBJ1-4; D remains unclear. This CDR3 has 15 amino acids. Germline assignment: CDR1 SGHTS and CDR2 YDEGEE. The V and J ends lost 7 bases and 0 bases respectively, with 13 bases between them. CDR3 DNA sequence: TGTGCCAGCGGGAACGGGGATGCAACTAATGAAAAACTGTTTTTT. Protein: CASGNGDATNEKLFF. Full variable domain (rest looked up from reference TRBV5-8 and TRBJ1-4): EAGVTQSPTHLIKTRGQQATLRCSPISGHTSVYWYQQALGLGLQFLLWYDEGEERNRGNFPPRFSGRQFPNYSSELNVNALELEDSALYLCASGNGDATNEKLFFGSGTQLSVL.

Of note for this clone: One end of the junction is discordant with germline, which a read error may explain. V usage is TRBV6-5 and J usage is TRBJ1-1; D gene unclear. The CDR3 runs 15 residues. Germline lookup yields CDR1 MNHEY and CDR2 SVGAGI. In DNA form, the CDR3 reads TGTGCCAGCAGTGACTCCGGGTACTTGAACACTGAAGCTTTCTTT. This codes for CASSDSGYLNTEAFF.

The rearrangement links TRBV10-3 to TRBJ2-7, with TRBD1 matching 7 bases. Germline V gene sequence: CDR1 ENHRY, CDR2 SYGVKD. Trimming removed 2 bases from V and 6 bases from J; junction bases left unmatched: 10. The CDR3 is 15 amino acids. The CDR3 loop is CAISEDRASLGEQYF. CDR3 sequence (DNA): TGTGCCATCAGTGAGGACAGGGCTAGTCTCGGCGAGCAGTACTTC.

There are a few counts of this clone. The chain joins TRBV6-1 to TRBJ1-4; a possible D gene is TRBD1 (5 bases). The CDR3 consists of 13 residues. V was clipped by 4 bases and J by 6 bases, with 9 bases between them. The germline gives CDR1 MNHNS, CDR2 SASEGT. The CDR3 nucleotides read TGTGCCAGCAGTGCCGGGACGGATGAAAAACTGTTTTTT. Its translation: CASSAGTDEKLFF.

The V gene is TRBV11-2, the J gene TRBJ2-5; TRBD2 matches 11 bases. In germline, CDR1 is SGHAT, CDR2 FQNNGV. V was pared by 5 bases and J by 1 base, with 3 bases of the junction left unmatched. The CDR3 consists of 15 residues. The CDR3 sequence: CASSQTSGAQETQYF. The DNA of the CDR3 is TGTGCCAGCAGCCAGACTAGCGGGGCCCAAGAGACCCAGTACTTC.

This chain uses TRBV18 with TRBJ2-5; TRBD1 matches 9 bases. CDR1 KGHSH and CDR2 LQKENI come from the germline V gene. The CDR3 length is 15 residues. Trimming at V came to 3 bases and at J to 3 bases, leaving 5 bases not matched to a gene. The CDR3 is CASSPVDRGKETQYF. The CDR3 DNA sequence: TGTGCCAGCTCACCGGTGGACAGGGGAAAAGAGACCCAGTACTTC.

The rearrangement uses TRBV7-2 and TRBJ2-5, with 7 bases aligning to TRBD1. Germline V CDR1 and CDR2: SGHTA, FQGNSA. The CDR3 sequence is 15 residues long. V lost 1 base to trimming and J lost 5 bases; unmatched junction nucleotides: 7. In DNA, the CDR3 is TGTGCCAGCAGCTTAGAAGGGACAGAATGGGAGACCCAGTACTTC. As protein: CASSLEGTEWETQYF.

V and J are TRBV11-2 and TRBJ2-3; D perhaps matches TRBD2 (6 bases). The CDR3 has 15 residues. In germline, CDR1 is SGHAT, CDR2 FQNNGV. The germline V and J ends were trimmed by 2 bases and 3 bases, with 12 bases remaining between them. Written as DNA, the CDR3 is TGTGCCAGCAGCTTACCGGGAGTAGTAACAGATACGCAGTATTTT. Its protein product is CASSLPGVVTDTQYF. Combining the CDR3 with reference TRBV11-2 and TRBJ2-3 gives the whole variable domain EAGVAQSPRYKIIEKRQSVAFWCNPISGHATLYWYQQILGQGPKLLIQFQNNGVVDDSQLPKDRFSAERLKGVDSTLKIQPAKLEDSAVYLCASSLPGVVTDTQYFGPGTRLTVL.

The chain carries TRBV30 and TRBJ2-4; D uncertain. V lost 1 base and J 0 bases, leaving 4 bases between the germline ends. The CDR3 runs to 13 residues. Germline V gene sequence: CDR1 GTSNPN, CDR2 SVGIG (reference sequence). CDR3 protein: CAWSGVAKNIQYF. The CDR3 nucleotides read TGTGCCTGGAGTGGGGTAGCCAAAAACATTCAGTACTTC.

The chain couples TRBV9 to TRBJ2-1; 10 bases are shared with TRBD2. The length of the CDR3 is 17 residues. CDR1 and CDR2 (germline): SGDLS, YYNGEE. J lost 7 bases, V lost 0 bases, and 10 bases had no gene match. CDR3 in DNA: TGTGCCAGCAGCGTAGCTACGGCTAGCGGGGGTGAAAATGAGCAGTTCTTC. Protein: CASSVATASGGENEQFF.

This rearrangement joins TRBV5-1 to TRBJ2-5; 7 bases align to TRBD1. Germline values: CDR1 SGHRS, CDR2 YFSETQ. The CDR3 extends over 15 amino acids. J was trimmed by 4 bases and V by 1 base; bases with no gene match: 7. CDR3 in DNA: TGCGCCAGCAGCTTGACGGACAGGCGCGGAGAGACCCAGTACTTC. It translates to CASSLTDRRGETQYF.

The chain carries TRBV5-6 and TRBJ2-1; D perhaps matches TRBD1 (6 bases). V was pared by 4 bases and J by 0 bases, with 20 bases between. The CDR3 length is 18 residues. The germline V gene encodes CDR1 SGHDT and CDR2 YYEEEE. The CDR3: CASSPPPGEIRSYNEQFF. Written as DNA, the CDR3 is TGTGCCAGCAGCCCGCCCCCAGGGGAAATCCGCTCCTACAATGAGCAGTTCTTC.

This chain uses TRBV2 with TRBJ2-5, with 8 bases lining up with TRBD1. The CDR3 loop spans 15 amino acids. With 7 bases clipped from V and 5 bases from J, the junction kept 12 bases outside the gene matches. Germline V gene lookup returns CDR1 SNHLY and CDR2 FYNNEI. The CDR3 loop reads CASTRTGQGVETQYF. CDR3 DNA: TGTGCCAGCACCCGGACAGGGCAGGGGGTCGAGACCCAGTACTTC.

This rearrangement joins TRBV6-5 to TRBJ1-2, with D unresolved. V gave up 5 bases and J gave up 6 bases, with 16 bases separating them. The CDR3 is made up of 14 amino acids. Germline values: CDR1 MNHEY, CDR2 SVGAGI. For the CDR3, the DNA is TGTGCCAGCAGTCTAGTCCCCGTCCAGGATGGCTACACCTTC. It translates to CASSLVPVQDGYTF.

The V and J genes are TRBV5-1 and TRBJ2-3, with a tentative D call TRBD2 (6 bases). The CDR3 is 14 amino acids. The germline V gene has CDR1 SGHRS and CDR2 YFSETQ. The V gene lost 3 bases and the J gene lost 6 bases, with 14 bases spanning the gap. CDR3: CASSSTSGVDTQYF. CDR3 nucleotides: TGCGCCAGCAGCTCGACGTCGGGAGTGGATACGCAGTATTTT.

The rearrangement uses TRBV14 and TRBJ2-7; 10 bases agree with TRBD1. V was pared by 1 base and J by 4 bases, with 7 bases of the junction left unmatched. Per the germline V gene, CDR1 is SGHDN and CDR2 is FVKESK. CDR3 length: 16 residues. The CDR3 protein is CASSQGQGASRYEQYF. In nucleotides, the CDR3 is TGTGCCAGCAGCCAAGGACAGGGGGCGAGTAGATACGAGCAGTACTTC.

This chain uses TRBV6-4 with TRBJ1-6; D possibly corresponds to TRBD1 (5 bases). V was shortened by 4 bases and J by 9 bases, with 13 bases between the two germline ends. Germline CDR1 and CDR2: MRHNA and SNTAGT. The CDR3 has 14 amino acids. The CDR3 protein is CASSAAGPSSPLHF. As DNA, the CDR3 is TGTGCCAGCAGTGCCGCGGGACCGTCTTCACCCCTCCACTTT.

The chain carries TRBV11-2 and TRBJ1-4; D gene unclear. V lost 4 bases and J 2 bases, leaving 8 bases between the germline ends. This CDR3 is 14 amino acids long. Germline loops: CDR1 SGHAT, CDR2 FQNNGV. DNA of the CDR3: TGTGCCAGCAGCTGGACCGGGACTAATGAAAAACTGTTTTTT. This translates into CASSWTGTNEKLFF.

The chain recombines TRBV5-1 with TRBJ1-3, with 9 nucleotides matching TRBD1. The CDR3 has 15 residues. Unmatched junction bases numbered 7, after V lost 4 bases and J lost 5 bases. Germline loops: CDR1 SGHRS, CDR2 YFSETQ. CDR3 in amino acids: CASSATDRGRNTIYF. As DNA, the CDR3 is TGCGCCAGCAGCGCTACGGACAGGGGAAGAAACACCATATATTTT. Full variable domain (outside the CDR3, taken from reference TRBV5-1 and TRBJ1-3): KAGVTQTPRYLIKTRGQQVTLSCSPISGHRSVSWYQQTPGQGLQFLFEYFSETQRNKGNFPGRFSGRQFSNSRSEMNVSTLELGDSALYLCASSATDRGRNTIYFGEGSWLTVV.

This clone was counted only a few times. The chain is built from TRBV6-6 and TRBJ1-5; 7 bases match TRBD1. Germline lookup yields CDR1 MNHNY and CDR2 SVGAGI (reference sequence). Trimming removed 7 bases from V and 7 bases from J; junction bases left unmatched: 7. The length of the CDR3 is 13 residues. Here the CDR3 reads CASTSTGQQPQHF. CDR3 in DNA: TGTGCCAGCACTTCGACAGGGCAGCAGCCCCAGCATTTT.

The table lists this clone with a count of one. The V gene is TRBV5-4, the J gene TRBJ1-4; D remains ambiguous. Trimming left V 0 bases short and J 3 bases short, with 9 bases between. Germline CDR1 is SGHNT and CDR2 is YYREEE (reference sequence). The CDR3 runs to 15 residues. CDR3 loop: CASSLGVEANEKLFF. In DNA form, the CDR3 reads TGTGCCAGCAGCTTGGGCGTAGAAGCTAATGAAAAACTGTTTTTT. The whole variable domain, filled in from reference TRBV5-4 and TRBJ1-4, reads ETGVTQSPTHLIKTRGQQVTLRCSSQSGHNTVSWYQQALGQGPQFIFQYYREEENGRGNFPPRFSGLQFPNYSSELNVNALELDDSALYLCASSLGVEANEKLFFGSGTQLSVL.

In this sample, this clone turned up once. This chain connects TRBV9 to TRBJ1-2; D perhaps matches TRBD1 (6 bases). The germline V gene has CDR1 SGDLS and CDR2 YYNGEE. This CDR3 has 15 residues. With 0 bases removed from V and 1 base from J, the gap between germline ends came to 10 bases. This CDR3 is CASSVVGGVNYGYTF. The CDR3 DNA reads as TGTGCCAGCAGCGTAGTAGGGGGAGTTAACTATGGCTACACCTTC.

This rearrangement joins TRBV6-5 to TRBJ2-1, with 9 bases that match TRBD1. CDR3 length equals 13 residues. Looked up from germline, CDR1 is MNHEY and CDR2 is SVGAGI. The junction had 4 bases not matched to a gene; V was cut back by 4 bases and J by 9 bases. The CDR3 nucleotides are TGTGCCAGCAGTTTGGGGACAGGGATTGAGCAGTTCTTC. This codes for CASSLGTGIEQFF.

DNA of the CDR3: TGCGCCAGCAGCCATCCTAGCGGAGCACCGACCCAAGAGACCCAGTACTTC. Its translation is CASSHPSGAPTQETQYF. The chain has TRBV4-1 and TRBJ2-5; 7 bases are a match to TRBD2. V shed 3 bases and J 1 base; nucleotides not matched to a gene: 11. Germline CDR1 reads MGHRA; CDR2 reads YSYEKL. This CDR3 has 17 amino acids.

CDR3 amino acids: CASSSRDFNEKLFF. The CDR3 DNA is TGTGCCAGCAGCTCCCGGGACTTTAATGAAAAACTGTTTTTT. The chain recombines TRBV7-8 with TRBJ1-4; D possibly corresponds to TRBD1 (5 bases). V shed 4 bases and J shed 4 bases, with 10 bases lying between them. This CDR3 spans 14 amino acids. The germline gives CDR1 SGHVS, CDR2 FQNEAQ.

CDR3 in amino acids: CASRAGTGGYEQYF. The CDR3 nucleotides are TGTGCCAGTAGAGCCGGGACAGGGGGTTACGAGCAGTACTTC. The gene calls are TRBV19 and TRBJ2-7, with 11 bases identical to TRBD1. This CDR3 is 14 amino acids long. Germline trimming cut 6 bases from V and 4 bases from J; bases unmatched to any gene: 5. The germline V gene has CDR1 LNHDA and CDR2 SQIVND (reference sequence).

The chain links TRBV5-1 to TRBJ2-3; 7 nucleotides line up with TRBD2. V dropped 0 bases and J dropped 3; count of bases not matched to a gene: 7. From germline, CDR1 is SGHRS and CDR2 YFSETQ. CDR3 length: 16 residues. For the CDR3, the DNA is TGCGCCAGCAGCTTGGTTAGTCTAGCGGTGACAGATACGCAGTATTTT. Translated: CASSLVSLAVTDTQYF.

The chain uses TRBV19 and TRBJ2-7; 14 bases map to TRBD2. The germline V gene encodes CDR1 LNHDA and CDR2 SQIVND (reference sequence). This CDR3 comprises 16 residues. V was clipped by 9 bases and J by 5 bases; unmatched bases: 12. The CDR3 nucleotides read TGTGCCAGCCAGACTAGCGGGAGGGATGGCAGGAACGAGCAGTACTTC. This sequence encodes CASQTSGRDGRNEQYF.

The sample holds one count of this clone. The J gene is TRBJ1-2, the V gene TRBV5-4, with 11 bases fitting TRBD1. Germline V CDR1 and CDR2: SGHNT, YYREEE (reference sequence). The ends lost 2 bases at V and 3 bases at J; junction bases unmatched: 15. The CDR3 is 19 residues long. CDR3 DNA sequence: TGTGCCAGCAGCTTATTTGACGTGGCTCCGGGACAGGGGGACTATGGCTACACCTTC. This codes for CASSLFDVAPGQGDYGYTF. Supplemented by reference TRBV5-4 and TRBJ1-2, the full variable domain reads ETGVTQSPTHLIKTRGQQVTLRCSSQSGHNTVSWYQQALGQGPQFIFQYYREEENGRGNFPPRFSGLQFPNYSSELNVNALELDDSALYLCASSLFDVAPGQGDYGYTFGSGTRLTVV.